The clone carrying this T cell receptor beta chain has a handful of counts. What it binds is unknown. The investigators reverse transcribed all of the isolated RNA, so they sequenced expressed TCRB transcripts. The table came from immunoSEQ multiplex PCR; TCRdb's copy has only in-frame clones and leaves some out. The sample contains 330,000 or so clones, 15% to 20% of which appear only once. The data were taken from a study of beta chain features in type 1 diabetes. As for the study in general: Across the samples, about 110,000,000 sorted cells were examined in total.

The study's findings and limits: The study found that naive, central memory and Treg TCRB repertoires appeared more similar in patients than in healthy donors. Cells carrying high TCR expression could end up over-represented when cDNA is sequenced.

The purity of all sorted populations exceeded 95%. Trimming pared 5 bases from V and 1 base from J, leaving 14 bases between. Germline CDR1 and CDR2: MNHEY and SMNVEV (reference sequence). CDR3 length equals 15 residues. This chain connects TRBV27 to TRBJ1-1; D not resolved. Sequencing input: naive CD4+ T cells from blood. This sequence originates from a woman aged 18-30 years in good health. As DNA, the CDR3 is TGTGCCAGCAGTGATTCACGGGTAGGGAACACTGAAGCTTTCTTT. Translation: CASSDSRVGNTEAFF.